The clone carrying this T cell receptor beta chain was found a few times. Its antigen remains unknown. CDR1 is DFQATT and CDR2 is SNEGSKA in the germline V gene (reference sequence). V shed 6 bases and J shed 2 bases, with 12 bases lying between them. The CDR3 is 13 residues long. This entry is derived from a study of response to subunit inactivated influenza vaccine. Regarding the study as a whole: The authors proposed limited new T cell recruitment per seasonal influenza vaccination.

From the RT-PCR reads, TCRdb called clonotypes with MiXCR, one entry per CDR3 protein. The data hold about 190,000 distinct CDR3 sequences, with around an eighth observed a single time. The sequencing used CD8+ T cells sorted from PBMCs, collected 5 days after vaccination. The chain joins TRBV20-1 to TRBJ2-3, with D possibly TRBD2 on 6 matching bases. The receptor's source is a man aged 50-59 years who received an inactivated influenza vaccine. The CDR3 here is CSARWGDTDTQYF. CDR3 sequence (DNA): TGCAGTGCACGTTGGGGGGACACAGATACGCAGTATTTT.